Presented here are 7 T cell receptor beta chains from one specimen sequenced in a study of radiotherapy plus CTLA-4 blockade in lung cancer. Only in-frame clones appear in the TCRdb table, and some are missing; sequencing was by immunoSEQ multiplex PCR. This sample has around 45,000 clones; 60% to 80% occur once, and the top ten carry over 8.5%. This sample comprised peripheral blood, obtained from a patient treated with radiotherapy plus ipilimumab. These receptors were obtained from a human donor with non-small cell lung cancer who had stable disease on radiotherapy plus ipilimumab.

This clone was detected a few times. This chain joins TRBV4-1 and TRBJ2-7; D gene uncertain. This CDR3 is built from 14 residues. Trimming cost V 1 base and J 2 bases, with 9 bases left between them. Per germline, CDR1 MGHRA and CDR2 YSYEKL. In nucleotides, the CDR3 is TGCGCCAGCAGCCAAGGGCAGGCCGCCTACGAGCAGTACTTC. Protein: CASSQGQAAYEQYF.

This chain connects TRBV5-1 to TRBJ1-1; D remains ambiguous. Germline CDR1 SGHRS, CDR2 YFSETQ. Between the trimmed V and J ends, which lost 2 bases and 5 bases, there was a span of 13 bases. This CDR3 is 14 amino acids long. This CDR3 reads CASSLVGLGTEAFF. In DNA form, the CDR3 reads TGCGCCAGCAGCTTAGTGGGGTTAGGAACTGAAGCTTTCTTT. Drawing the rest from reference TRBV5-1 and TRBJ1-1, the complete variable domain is KAGVTQTPRYLIKTRGQQVTLSCSPISGHRSVSWYQQTPGQGLQFLFEYFSETQRNKGNFPGRFSGRQFSNSRSEMNVSTLELGDSALYLCASSLVGLGTEAFFGQGTRLTVV.

CDR3 sequence reads: CASSRTGGGNQPQHF. Here the CDR3 DNA reads TGTGCCAGCAGTCGGACAGGGGGCGGCAATCAGCCCCAGCATTTT. The chain recombines TRBV6-4 with TRBJ1-5, with 11 bases lining up with TRBD1. The germline V gene has CDR1 MRHNA and CDR2 SNTAGT. V lost 5 bases, J lost 2 bases, and 2 bases stayed unmatched. The CDR3 extends over 15 amino acids.

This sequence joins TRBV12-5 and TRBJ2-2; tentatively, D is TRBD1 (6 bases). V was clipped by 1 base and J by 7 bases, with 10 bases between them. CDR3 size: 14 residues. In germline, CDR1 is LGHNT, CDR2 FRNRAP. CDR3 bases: TGTGCTAGTGGTTTGGGGACAGTCGTCGGGGAGCTGTTTTTT. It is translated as CASGLGTVVGELFF.

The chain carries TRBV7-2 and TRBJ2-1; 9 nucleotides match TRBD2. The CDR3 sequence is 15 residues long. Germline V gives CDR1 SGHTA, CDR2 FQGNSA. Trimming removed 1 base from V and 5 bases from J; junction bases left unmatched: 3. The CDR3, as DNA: TGTGCCAGCAGCTTAGTGGCGGGGGGGCACAATGAGCAGTTCTTC. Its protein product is CASSLVAGGHNEQFF.

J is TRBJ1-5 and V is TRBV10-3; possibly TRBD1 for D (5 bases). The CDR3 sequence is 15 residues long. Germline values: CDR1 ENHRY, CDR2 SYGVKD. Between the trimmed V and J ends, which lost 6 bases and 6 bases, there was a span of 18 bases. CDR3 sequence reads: CAISQGEDSGQPQHF. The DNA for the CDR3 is TGTGCCATCAGCCAGGGCGAGGATAGTGGTCAGCCCCAGCATTTT.

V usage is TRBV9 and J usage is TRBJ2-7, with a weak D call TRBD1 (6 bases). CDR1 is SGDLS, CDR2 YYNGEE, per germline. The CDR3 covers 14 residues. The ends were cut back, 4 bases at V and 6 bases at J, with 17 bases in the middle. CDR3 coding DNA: TGTGCCAGCAGCCCCCTGTGGCAGGGGTCCGAGCAGTACTTC. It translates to CASSPLWQGSEQYF.